These T cell receptor beta chains were read from a single sample in a study of shared clonotypes between healthy human individuals. Here immunoSEQ multiplex PCR was the method, and the copy in TCRdb shows in-frame clones only, minus some. Of approximately 2.3 million clones detected, approximately 95% appear once; the ten largest clones hold 0.35% to 0.5%. Sequencing was done on a sample of naive CD4+ T cells from PBMCs. Source of these receptors: a man aged 18-30 years in good health. Some clones in this sample may be carry-over from other donors' samples. Each CDR3 is given with its conserved first and last residue. Each record gives: clone size, D gene, J gene, V gene, CDR3 DNA, CDR3 protein. The D gene is left open where the match is weak. The listing skips clone size in some rows; elsewhere it reads once, few, many or a size class.

>NA|NA|TRBJ1-3|TRBV5-6
TGTGCCAGCAGCTTGGGCTCAGGCCTTGGAAACACCATATATTTT
CASSLGSGLGNTIYF
>NA|NA|TRBJ2-5|TRBV6-5
TGTGCCAGCAGTTACCCTGCGGGGGAGACCCAGTACTTC
CASSYPAGETQYF
>NA|NA|TRBJ2-3|TRBV30
TGTGCCTGGAGTCGAAGCCGCACAGATACGCAGTATTTT
CAWSRSRTDTQYF
>NA|TRBD1|TRBJ2-7|TRBV19
TGTGCCAGTGGACAGGGGAAGAGCTACGAGCAGTACTTC
CASGQGKSYEQYF
>NA|NA|TRBJ2-7|TRBV6-1
TGTGCCAGCAGTGAAGTAGACTCTCGGGTAGGCTACGAGCAGTACTTC
CASSEVDSRVGYEQYF
>NA|NA|TRBJ1-2|TRBV28
TGTGCCAGCAGTTTGCGCAGGGGCTATGGCTACACCTTC
CASSLRRGYGYTF
>NA|TRBD1|TRBJ2-3|TRBV5-1
TGCGCCAGCAGCTCTGGACAGGGGGCGGCAGATACGCAGTATTTT
CASSSGQGAADTQYF
>NA|NA|TRBJ1-2|TRBV7-2
TGTGCCAGCAGCTTAGCGGCGGGGGGCCTGACCGGCTACACCTTC
CASSLAAGGLTGYTF
>NA|TRBD2|TRBJ2-1|TRBV4-1
TGCGCCAGCAGCCAATTACTTTGGACTAGCGGGAGACATGAGCAGTTCTTC
CASSQLLWTSGRHEQFF
>once|NA|TRBJ2-7|TRBV6-6
TGTGCCAGCAGGGTACCGTCGGGTGAGCAGTACTTC
CASRVPSGEQYF
>NA|NA|TRBJ1-3|TRBV2
TGTGCCAGCAGGGGGGCCTGGGGAAACACCATATATTTT
CASRGAWGNTIYF
>few|NA|TRBJ1-4|TRBV6-6
TGTGCCAGCAGTGCTCAGGAAAAACTGTTTTTT
CASSAQEKLFF
>NA|NA|TRBJ1-5|TRBV9
TGTGCCAGCAGCCAGACCCCCAGCAATCAGCCCCAGCATTTT
CASSQTPSNQPQHF
>NA|TRBD1|TRBJ1-2|TRBV11-2
TGTGCCAGCAGCCCCGACAGGGACTATGGCTACACCTTC
CASSPDRDYGYTF
>few|TRBD2|TRBJ2-5|TRBV16
TGTGCCAGCAGCCAATCTGGCGGGGGGACCCAGTACTTC
CASSQSGGGTQYF
>NA|NA|TRBJ2-2|TRBV5-4
TGTGCCAGCAGCTCCTCTAGAGAAGGTACCGGGGAGCTGTTTTTT
CASSSSREGTGELFF
>once|TRBD1|TRBJ2-2|TRBV27
TGTGCCAGCAGTTTATACGGGACAGGGGGAGACACCGGGGAGCTGTTTTTT
CASSLYGTGGDTGELFF
>NA|NA|TRBJ2-2|TRBV29-1
TGCAGCGTTGACCGCACCGGGGAGCTGTTTTTT
CSVDRTGELFF
>NA|NA|TRBJ1-1|TRBV5-1
TGCGCCAGCAGCCTATTAGATTTAGCCACTGAAGCTTTCTTT
CASSLLDLATEAFF
>NA|NA|TRBJ1-5|TRBV28
TGTGCCAGCAGTGGGGGTCTTCGTCAGCCCCAGCATTTT
CASSGGLRQPQHF
>NA|NA|TRBJ1-1|TRBV5-1
TGCGCCAGCAGGTCCGGGGGCCCGCCGGACACTGAAGCTTTCTTT
CASRSGGPPDTEAFF
>NA|TRBD2|TRBJ2-1|TRBV11-3
TGTGCCAGCAGCCCCCAGACTAGCGGGACTACCAATGAGCAGTTCTTC
CASSPQTSGTTNEQFF
>NA|NA|TRBJ1-2|TRBV6-1
TGTGCCAGCAGCTTGACCGGAGTTTATGGCTACACCTTC
CASSLTGVYGYTF
>NA|NA|TRBJ2-2|TRBV18
TGTGCCAGCTCATCCCCGACTCGGGGCGGGGAGCTGTTTTTT
CASSSPTRGGELFF
>NA|TRBD2|TRBJ2-7|TRBV27
TGTGCCAGCAGTTTAACTAGCGGGAGATACGAGCAGTACTTC
CASSLTSGRYEQYF
>NA|TRBD1|TRBJ2-7|TRBV4-3
TGCGCCAGCAGCCAAGAGACAGGGGGGTACGAGCAGTACTTC
CASSQETGGYEQYF
>NA|NA|TRBJ2-3|TRBV5-1
TGCGCCAGCAGCTTGGGTCAGGTGGATACGCAGTATTTT
CASSLGQVDTQYF
>NA|NA|TRBJ2-3|TRBV9
TGTGCCAGCAGCGAGGGTAGCGTTCCAGATACGCAGTATTTT
CASSEGSVPDTQYF
>NA|NA|TRBJ1-5|TRBV6-5
TGTGCCAGCAGTTACGAGGGGATTCAGCCCCAGCATTTT
CASSYEGIQPQHF
>NA|NA|TRBJ2-7|TRBV9
TGTGCCAGCAGCCCCCGAGCGGGTTCCAGCTCCTACGAGCAGTACTTC
CASSPRAGSSSYEQYF
>NA|TRBD1|TRBJ2-1|TRBV25-1
TGTGCCAGCAGTGATCCCACAGGGGCCTACAATGAGCAGTTCTTC
CASSDPTGAYNEQFF
>NA|TRBD1|TRBJ2-1|TRBV7-2
TGTGCCAGCAGCTTGGGACAGGGGGCATACAATGAGCAGTTCTTC
CASSLGQGAYNEQFF
>once|NA|TRBJ2-3|TRBV25-1
TGTGCCAGCAGTGAATGGGGGGCCCAGACAGATACGCAGTATTTT
CASSEWGAQTDTQYF
>NA|NA|TRBJ2-2|TRBV15
TGTGCCACCAGCGGCAGCGTGAGCGGCTCGAACACCGGGGAGCTGTTTTTT
CATSGSVSGSNTGELFF
>NA|TRBD2|TRBJ2-7|TRBV29-1
TGCAGCGGCTTTACTAGCGGGAGCTACGAGCAGTACTTC
CSGFTSGSYEQYF
>NA|NA|TRBJ2-1|TRBV9
TGTGCCAGCAGCCCCTTCCCCGGGATTCGCTACAATGAGCAGTTCTTC
CASSPFPGIRYNEQFF
>NA|NA|TRBJ2-1|TRBV7-2
TGTGCCAGCAGCTTAAGGTCGGGAGCTCAGTTCTTC
CASSLRSGAQFF
>NA|TRBD1|TRBJ2-3|TRBV30
TGTGCCTGGAGTGTATGGGACAGTAGCACAGATACGCAGTATTTT
CAWSVWDSSTDTQYF
>NA|TRBD2|TRBJ2-1|TRBV18
TGTGCCAGCTCACCACGGACTAGCGGGGACAATGAGCAGTTCTTC
CASSPRTSGDNEQFF
>once|NA|TRBJ1-4|TRBV27
TGTGCCAGCAGTATCCTCGCGGGCCGCGAAAAACTGTTTTTT
CASSILAGREKLFF
>NA|TRBD2|TRBJ2-1|TRBV30
TGTGCCTGGGACGGGACTACTATCTACAATGAGCAGTTCTTC
CAWDGTTIYNEQFF
>NA|NA|TRBJ2-2|TRBV5-1
TGCGCCAGCAGCTTATTAGGGGAGCTGTTTTTT
CASSLLGELFF
>NA|NA|TRBJ2-1|TRBV7-2
TGTGCCAGCAGCACCGCCGGGACATCAAATGAGCAGTTCTTC
CASSTAGTSNEQFF
>NA|NA|TRBJ2-2|TRBV5-6
TGTGCCAGCAGCTATCTAGTAGGGACCGGGGAGCTGTTTTTT
CASSYLVGTGELFF
>NA|TRBD2|TRBJ2-6|TRBV7-3
TGTGCCAGCAGCTCCCGGGGGGATTTCAACTCTGGGGCCAACGTCCTGACTTTC
CASSSRGDFNSGANVLTF
>NA|NA|TRBJ1-1|TRBV5-1
TGCGCCAGCAGAAACAGGGCGGGGAACACTGAAGCTTTCTTT
CASRNRAGNTEAFF